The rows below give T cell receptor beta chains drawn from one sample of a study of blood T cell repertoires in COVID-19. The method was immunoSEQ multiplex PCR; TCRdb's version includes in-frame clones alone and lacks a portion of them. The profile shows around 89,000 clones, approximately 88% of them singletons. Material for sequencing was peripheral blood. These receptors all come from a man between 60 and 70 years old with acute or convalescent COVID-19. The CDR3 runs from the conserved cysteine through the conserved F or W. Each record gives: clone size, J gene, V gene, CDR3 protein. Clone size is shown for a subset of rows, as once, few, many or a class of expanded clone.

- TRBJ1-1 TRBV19 CASRADRASAEAFF
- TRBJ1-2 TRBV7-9 CASSLAGDSYGYTF
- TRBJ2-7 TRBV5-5 CASSAGTDAYEQYF
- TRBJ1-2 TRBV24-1 CATSEGGGKRTNYGYTF
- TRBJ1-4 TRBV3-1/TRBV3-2 CASSQRGAHEKLFF
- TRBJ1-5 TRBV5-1 CASSLVGTRGSNQPQHF
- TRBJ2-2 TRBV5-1 CASSLEQTTGELFF
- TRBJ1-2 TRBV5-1 CASSLSLVDYGYTF
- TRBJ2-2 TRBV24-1 CATSHRANGELFF
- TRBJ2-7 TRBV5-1 CASNQGGSNSYEQYF
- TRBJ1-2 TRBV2 CASSINQGRSYGYTF
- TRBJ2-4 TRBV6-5 CASSSGQQRNIQYF
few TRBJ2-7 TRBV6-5 CASFEQGLVPYEQYF
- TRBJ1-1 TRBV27 CASSLMGGSNTEAFF
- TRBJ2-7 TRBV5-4 CASSLAGGQGREQYF
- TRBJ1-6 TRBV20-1 CSASVVSGLSSYNSPLHF
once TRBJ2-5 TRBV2 CASSEGQLAAAETQYF
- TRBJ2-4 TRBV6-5 CASRWINREGAQYF
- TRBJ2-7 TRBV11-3 CATSGDNSYEQYF
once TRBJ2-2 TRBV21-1 CARGQAGELFF
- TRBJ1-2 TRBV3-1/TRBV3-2 CASSQGHSEGGYTF
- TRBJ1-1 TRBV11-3 CASSLGTVAEAFF